Each of the 7 T cell receptor beta chains below was sequenced from the same sample in a study of CD8 T cells in ankylosing spondylitis. In TCRdb, the 5' RACE reads were re-called with MiXCR into one record per CDR3 protein. The sample yields some 250,000 distinct CDR3 sequences, 20% to 30% seen once. The sample taken for sequencing was blood, either unsorted or a sorted T cell fraction (not recorded which). The receptors here all came from a male donor with ankylosing spondylitis or in good health (not recorded which).

V gene TRBV15 combines with J gene TRBJ2-7; D may be TRBD1 (6 bases). The CDR3 has 14 amino acids. Per the germline V gene, CDR1 is LNHNV and CDR2 is YYDKDF (reference sequence). Trimming stripped 3 bases from V and 2 bases from J, with 11 bases between. The CDR3 DNA is TGTGCCACCAGCAGGTTTGGGACACCCTACGAGCAGTACTTC. Residues: CATSRFGTPYEQYF.

This clonotype has more than one count but fewer than ten. The chain employs TRBV5-1 and TRBJ2-2, with 9 nucleotides matching TRBD1. The CDR3 runs 16 residues. Germline V gene lookup returns CDR1 SGHRS and CDR2 YFSETQ. Trimming took 4 bases from V and 1 from J; bases not matched to a gene: 5. The CDR3 DNA reads as TGCGCCAGCAGCCAACCGGGACAGGGGAACACCGGGGAGCTGTTTTTT. Its translation is CASSQPGQGNTGELFF. The full variable domain, with the rest looked up from reference TRBV5-1 and TRBJ2-2, is KAGVTQTPRYLIKTRGQQVTLSCSPISGHRSVSWYQQTPGQGLQFLFEYFSETQRNKGNFPGRFSGRQFSNSRSEMNVSTLELGDSALYLCASSQPGQGNTGELFFGEGSRLTVL.

A remark on this clonotype: A read error is possible here, since a much larger clone lies one base away. V gene TRBV6-5 combines with J gene TRBJ2-2; TRBD2 matches at 7 bases. Germline CDR1 MNHEY, CDR2 SVGAGI. The CDR3 runs 19 residues. The DNA of the CDR3 is TGTGTCAGCAGTTCCCTCAAGGCGGGGGAGACAATGAACACCGGGGAGCTGTTTTTT. As protein: CVSSSLKAGETMNTGELFF.

The rearrangement joins TRBV12-3 or TRBV12-4 to TRBJ1-5, with D uncertain. This CDR3 comprises 12 residues. V shed 5 bases and J shed 7 bases, with 9 bases lying between them. The chain's CDR3 is CASSPGEQPQHF. The CDR3 nucleotides read TGTGCCAGCAGTCCCGGGGAACAGCCCCAGCATTTT.

This clonotype was observed once. V and J are TRBV6-2 or TRBV6-3 and TRBJ2-2, with D tentatively TRBD1 (6 bases). The CDR3 is 16 amino acids. V was cut by 7 bases and J by 0 bases, with 15 bases left in between. Germline CDR1 is MNHEY and CDR2 is SVGEGT. CDR3 nucleotides: TGTGCCAGCACCCTCAGAGGGACACCGAACACCGGGGAGCTGTTTTTT. Protein sequence: CASTLRGTPNTGELFF.

V gene TRBV30 combines with J gene TRBJ2-5, with D perhaps being TRBD1 or TRBD2 (5 bases each). The CDR3 has 13 amino acids. Germline CDR1 is GTSNPN and CDR2 is SVGIG (reference sequence). V was pared by 5 bases and J by 5 bases, with 15 bases between. The CDR3 here is CAWGGGGYETQYF. The DNA of the CDR3 is TGTGCCTGGGGGGGTGGTGGGTACGAGACCCAGTACTTC.

This clonotype has a count of ten or more. This chain links TRBV5-1 with TRBJ2-1; D is possibly TRBD1 (6 bases). Trimming shortened V by 3 bases and J by 6 bases, and 10 bases separated the two germline ends. The CDR3 runs to 13 residues. Germline V CDR1 and CDR2: SGHRS, YFSETQ. The CDR3 here is CASSYQGGNEQFF. The CDR3, as DNA: TGCGCCAGCAGCTACCAAGGGGGCAATGAGCAGTTCTTC.